This TCR beta chain was obtained from a study of blood T cell repertoires in COVID-19. Overall study context: Sample material is recorded as cDNA or gDNA derived from T cells, B-cell-depleted T cells, or PBMCs.

The table came from immunoSEQ multiplex PCR; TCRdb's copy has only in-frame clones and leaves some out. Among 200,000 or so clones listed, 92% were seen once. The CDR3 is 14 amino acids. Germline CDR1 and CDR2: SGHTA and FQGNSA. The ends lost 5 bases at V and 5 bases at J; junction bases unmatched: 8. One Seattle source followed patients from active infection through their disease course. The chain has TRBV7-2 and TRBJ2-5, with 7 bases that match TRBD2. What was sequenced was peripheral blood. The clonotype was recovered from a man in his sixties with COVID-19, enrolled during active disease. For the CDR3, the DNA is TGTGCCAGCAGCCTCAATAAGGGAGGGGAGACCCAGTACTTC. The encoded protein is CASSLNKGGETQYF.